These 7 T cell receptor beta chains were all obtained from the same sample, sequenced in a study of CD8 T cells in ankylosing spondylitis. TCRdb reanalysed the 5' RACE reads using MiXCR and keeps one entry per CDR3 protein. Altogether 250,000 or so distinct CDR3 sequences are present, 20% to 30% being singletons, with the ten largest covering roughly 0.67%. The sequenced material came from blood, either unsorted or a sorted T cell fraction (not recorded which). These receptors were collected from a male donor with ankylosing spondylitis or in good health (not recorded which).

The chain is built from TRBV6-5 and TRBJ2-5, with 9 bases matching TRBD2. The V gene's germline CDR1 is MNHEY and CDR2 SVGAGI. This CDR3 region has 15 residues. Unmatched junction bases numbered 6, after V lost 2 bases and J lost 5 bases. Here the CDR3 reads CASSYLSGGRETQYF. CDR3 DNA: TGTGCCAGCAGTTACCTAAGCGGGGGGAGGGAGACCCAGTACTTC.

The chain recombines TRBV20-1 with TRBJ2-7, with 8 bases aligning to TRBD2. CDR1 DFQATT and CDR2 SNEGSKA come from the germline V gene (reference sequence). J was trimmed by 2 bases and V by 6 bases; bases with no gene match: 12. The CDR3 runs 15 residues. CDR3 region: CSAHFRAGAAYEQYF. The CDR3, as DNA: TGCAGTGCCCACTTTCGAGCGGGGGCCGCCTACGAGCAGTACTTC.

At least ten counts were recorded for this clonotype. The rearrangement uses TRBV20-1 and TRBJ2-3; D is unresolved. The CDR3 is 14 residues long. Germline-derived CDR1 and CDR2 are DFQATT and SNEGSKA (reference sequence). The V gene lost 5 bases and the J gene lost 2 bases, with 14 bases spanning the gap. The CDR3 DNA follows: TGCAGTGCTCTTCAAAGAACACCCACAGATACGCAGTATTTT. This translates into CSALQRTPTDTQYF.

The chain recombines TRBV29-1 with TRBJ1-5; D perhaps matches TRBD1 (5 bases). The V end lost 4 bases, the J end lost 6 bases, and 13 bases lay between the germline ends. The V gene's germline CDR1 is SQVTM and CDR2 ANQGSEA. The CDR3 is 13 residues long. The CDR3 loop reads CSVVPDGGQPQHF. The CDR3 nucleotides are TGCAGCGTTGTCCCAGATGGGGGTCAGCCCCAGCATTTT.

This clonotype was detected ten times or more. The chain links TRBV20-1 to TRBJ1-4; D is undetermined. From germline, CDR1 is DFQATT and CDR2 SNEGSKA (reference sequence). This CDR3 spans 14 amino acids. Trimming cost V 1 base and J 5 bases, with 11 bases left between them. The CDR3 sequence: CSARGVPGNEKLFF. The CDR3 DNA reads as TGCAGTGCTAGAGGTGTTCCAGGAAATGAAAAACTGTTTTTT.

This sequence joins TRBV7-9 and TRBJ2-3, with no clear D. Germline V lookup: CDR1 SEHNR, CDR2 FQNEAQ (reference sequence). The CDR3 contains 15 residues. Trimming pared 3 bases from V and 0 bases from J, leaving 10 bases between. DNA for the CDR3: TGTGCCAGCAGCTTCCAGCCAACCAGCACAGATACGCAGTATTTT. Its translation: CASSFQPTSTDTQYF.

The chain uses TRBV24-1 and TRBJ2-3; a weak D match, TRBD1 (7 bases). Germline CDR1 and CDR2: KGHDR and SFDVKD. The CDR3 length is 17 residues. V lost 4 bases and J lost 8, with 24 bases in between. CDR3 loop: CATSEPGGSGGYGTQYF. CDR3 in DNA: TGTGCCACCAGTGAACCAGGGGGGTCAGGGGGGTATGGTACGCAGTATTTT.